This TCR beta chain was captured by sequencing in a study of T cells in Graves' hyperthyroidism and ophthalmopathy. Germline V CDR1 and CDR2: MNHEY, SVGEGT. This CDR3 spans 16 amino acids. J was trimmed by 4 bases and V by 2 bases; bases with no gene match: 8. This clonotype was detected only a few times. One base away lies a much larger clone, so this may be a sequencing read error. Researchers took RNA transcripts and amplified the TCR beta CDR3 regions from them. In the first-round RT-PCR of the TCR CDR3, the HTBI primer set was used. TCRdb recomputed calls from the multiplex PCR reads with MiXCR, one row per CDR3 protein. This table holds 390,000 or so distinct CDR3 sequences, roughly 15% found once.

V usage is TRBV6-2 or TRBV6-3 and J usage is TRBJ2-3, with 8 bases fitting TRBD2. The sequence derives from a man aged 18 to 29 with Graves' ophthalmopathy. Material: blood. CDR3 in DNA: TGTGCCAGCAGTTACGACACACTAGCGGTCCCAGATACGCAGTATTTT. The encoded protein is CASSYDTLAVPDTQYF.